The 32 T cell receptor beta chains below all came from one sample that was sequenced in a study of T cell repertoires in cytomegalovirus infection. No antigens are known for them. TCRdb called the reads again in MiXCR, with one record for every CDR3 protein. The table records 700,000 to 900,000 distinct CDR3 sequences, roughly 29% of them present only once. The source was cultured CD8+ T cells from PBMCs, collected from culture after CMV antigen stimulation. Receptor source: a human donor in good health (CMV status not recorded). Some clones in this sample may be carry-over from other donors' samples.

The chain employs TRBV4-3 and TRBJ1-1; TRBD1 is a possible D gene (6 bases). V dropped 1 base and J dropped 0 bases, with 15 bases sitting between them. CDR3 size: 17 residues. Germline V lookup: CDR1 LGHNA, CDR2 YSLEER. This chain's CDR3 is CASSQVLDSLLNTEAFF. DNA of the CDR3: TGCGCCAGCAGCCAAGTTTTGGACAGCCTGTTGAACACTGAAGCTTTCTTT.

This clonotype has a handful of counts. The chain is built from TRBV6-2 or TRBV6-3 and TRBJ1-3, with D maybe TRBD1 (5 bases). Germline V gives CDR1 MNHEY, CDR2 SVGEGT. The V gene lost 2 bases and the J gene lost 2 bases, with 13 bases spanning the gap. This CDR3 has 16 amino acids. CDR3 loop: CASSYPTDPTGNTIYF. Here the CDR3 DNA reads TGTGCCAGCAGTTACCCGACAGACCCTACTGGAAACACCATATATTTT.

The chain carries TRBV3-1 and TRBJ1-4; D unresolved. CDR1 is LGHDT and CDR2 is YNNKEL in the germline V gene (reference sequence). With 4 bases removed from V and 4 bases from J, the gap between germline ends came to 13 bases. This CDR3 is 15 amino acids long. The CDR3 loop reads CASSPRTGFNEKLFF. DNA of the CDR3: TGTGCCAGCAGCCCGAGGACGGGCTTTAATGAAAAACTGTTTTTT.

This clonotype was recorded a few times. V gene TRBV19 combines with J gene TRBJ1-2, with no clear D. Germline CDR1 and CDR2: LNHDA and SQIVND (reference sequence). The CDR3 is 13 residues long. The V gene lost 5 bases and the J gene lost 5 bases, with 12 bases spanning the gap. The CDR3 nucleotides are TGTGCCAGTAGTCCCGCGGCGGTGTATGGCTACACCTTC. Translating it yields CASSPAAVYGYTF.

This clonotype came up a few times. DNA for the CDR3: TGTGCCAGTAGTATAGGGGAAAGGGACACTGAAGCTTTCTTT. Its translation is CASSIGERDTEAFF. The chain joins TRBV19 to TRBJ1-1, with D unclear. The V and J ends lost 1 base and 3 bases respectively, with 9 bases between them. This CDR3 is 14 amino acids long. CDR1 is LNHDA, CDR2 SQIVND, per germline (reference sequence).

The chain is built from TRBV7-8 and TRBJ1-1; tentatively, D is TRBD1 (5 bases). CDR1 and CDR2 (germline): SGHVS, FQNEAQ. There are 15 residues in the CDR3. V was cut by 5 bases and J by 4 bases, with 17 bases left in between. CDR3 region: CASSIRTTWGTEAFF. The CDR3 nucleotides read TGTGCCAGCAGCATTCGGACAACTTGGGGCACTGAAGCTTTCTTT. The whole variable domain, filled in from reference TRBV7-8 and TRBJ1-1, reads GAGVSQSPRYKVAKRGQDVALRCDPISGHVSLFWYQQALGQGPEFLTYFQNEAQLDKSGLPSDRFFAERPEGSVSTLKIQRTQQEDSAVYLCASSIRTTWGTEAFFGQGTRLTVV.

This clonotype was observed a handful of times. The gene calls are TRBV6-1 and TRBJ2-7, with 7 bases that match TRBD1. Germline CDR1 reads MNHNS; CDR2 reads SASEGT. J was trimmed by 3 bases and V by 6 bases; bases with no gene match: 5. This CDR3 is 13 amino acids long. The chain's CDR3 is CASSQGQYYEQYF. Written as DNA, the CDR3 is TGTGCCAGCAGCCAGGGACAGTACTACGAGCAGTACTTC.

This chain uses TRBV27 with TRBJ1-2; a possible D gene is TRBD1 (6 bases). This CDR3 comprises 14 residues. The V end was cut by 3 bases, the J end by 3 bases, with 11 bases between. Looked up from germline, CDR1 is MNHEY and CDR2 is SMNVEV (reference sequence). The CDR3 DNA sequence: TGTGCCAGCAGTTTCGGGACATCGGACTATGGCTACACCTTC. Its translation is CASSFGTSDYGYTF.

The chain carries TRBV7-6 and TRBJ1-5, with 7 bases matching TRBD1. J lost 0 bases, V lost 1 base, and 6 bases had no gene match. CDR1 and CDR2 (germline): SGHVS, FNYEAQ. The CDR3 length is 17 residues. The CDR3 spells CASSLERQGGSNQPQHF. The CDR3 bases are TGTGCCAGCAGCTTAGAGCGACAGGGAGGTAGCAATCAGCCCCAGCATTTT.

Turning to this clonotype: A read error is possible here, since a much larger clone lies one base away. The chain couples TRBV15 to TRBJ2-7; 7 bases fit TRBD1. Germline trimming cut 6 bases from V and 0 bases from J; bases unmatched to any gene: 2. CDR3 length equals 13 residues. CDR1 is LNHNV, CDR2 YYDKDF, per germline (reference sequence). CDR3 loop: CATSGDSSYEQYF. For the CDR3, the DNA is TGTGCCACCAGTGGGGACAGCTCCTACGAGCAGTACTTC.

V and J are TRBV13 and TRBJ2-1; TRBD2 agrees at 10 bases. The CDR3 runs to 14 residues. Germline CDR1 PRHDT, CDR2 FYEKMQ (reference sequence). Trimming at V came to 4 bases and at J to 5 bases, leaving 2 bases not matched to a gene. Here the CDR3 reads CASSSSGGHNEQFF. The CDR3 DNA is TGTGCCAGCAGCTCTAGCGGGGGACACAATGAGCAGTTCTTC. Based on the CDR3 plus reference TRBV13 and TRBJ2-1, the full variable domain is AAGVIQSPRHLIKEKRETATLKCYPIPRHDTVYWYQQGPGQDPQFLISFYEKMQSDKGSIPDRFSAQQFSDYHSELNMSSLELGDSALYFCASSSSGGHNEQFFGPGTRLTVL.

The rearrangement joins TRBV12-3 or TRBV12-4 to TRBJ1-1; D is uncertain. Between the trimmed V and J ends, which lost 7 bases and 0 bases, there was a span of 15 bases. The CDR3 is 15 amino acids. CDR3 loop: CASNRMDLMNTEAFF. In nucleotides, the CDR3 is TGTGCCAGCAATCGGATGGACTTAATGAACACTGAAGCTTTCTTT.

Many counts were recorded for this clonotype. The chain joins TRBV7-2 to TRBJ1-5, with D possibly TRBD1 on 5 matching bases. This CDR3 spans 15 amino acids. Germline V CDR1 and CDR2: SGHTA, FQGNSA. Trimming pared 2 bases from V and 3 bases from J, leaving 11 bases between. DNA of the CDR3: TGTGCCAGCAGCTTAATCAGGGCTAACAATCAGCCCCAGCATTTT. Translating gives CASSLIRANNQPQHF.

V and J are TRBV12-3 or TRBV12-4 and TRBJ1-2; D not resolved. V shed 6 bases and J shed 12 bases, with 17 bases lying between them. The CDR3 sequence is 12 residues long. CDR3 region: CASSEGLRQNTF. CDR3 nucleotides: TGTGCCAGCAGCGAAGGTCTGAGACAAAACACCTTC.

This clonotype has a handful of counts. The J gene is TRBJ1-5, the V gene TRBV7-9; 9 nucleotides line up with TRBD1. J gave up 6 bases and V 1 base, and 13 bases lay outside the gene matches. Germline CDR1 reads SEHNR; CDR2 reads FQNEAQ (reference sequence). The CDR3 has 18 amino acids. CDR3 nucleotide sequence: TGTGCCAGCAGCTTAGTTTTTGGTGGACAGGGGATCGGTCAGCCCCAGCATTTT. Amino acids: CASSLVFGGQGIGQPQHF. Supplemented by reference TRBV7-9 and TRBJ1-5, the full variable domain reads DTGVSQNPRHKITKRGQNVTFRCDPISEHNRLYWYRQTLGQGPEFLTYFQNEAQLEKSRLLSDRFSAERPKGSFSTLEIQRTEQGDSAMYLCASSLVFGGQGIGQPQHFGDGTRLSIL.

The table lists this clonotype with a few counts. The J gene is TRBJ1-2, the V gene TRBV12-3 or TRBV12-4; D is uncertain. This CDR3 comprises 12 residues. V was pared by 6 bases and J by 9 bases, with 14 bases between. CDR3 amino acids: CASRTIVGSYTF. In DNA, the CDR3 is TGTGCCAGCAGGACAATTGTAGGAAGCTACACCTTC.

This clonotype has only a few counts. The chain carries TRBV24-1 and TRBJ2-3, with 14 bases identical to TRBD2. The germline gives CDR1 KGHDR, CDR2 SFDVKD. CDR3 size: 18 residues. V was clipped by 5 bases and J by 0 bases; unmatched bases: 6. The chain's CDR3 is CATSGPGLAGASTDTQYF. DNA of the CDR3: TGTGCCACCAGTGGCCCGGGACTAGCGGGGGCCAGCACAGATACGCAGTATTTT.

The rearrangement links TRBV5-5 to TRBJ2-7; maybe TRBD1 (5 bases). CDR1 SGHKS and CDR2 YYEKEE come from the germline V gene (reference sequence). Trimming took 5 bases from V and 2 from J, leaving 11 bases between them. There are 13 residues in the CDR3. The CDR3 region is CASSPDTPYEQYF. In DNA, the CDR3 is TGTGCCAGCAGTCCGGACACACCCTACGAGCAGTACTTC.

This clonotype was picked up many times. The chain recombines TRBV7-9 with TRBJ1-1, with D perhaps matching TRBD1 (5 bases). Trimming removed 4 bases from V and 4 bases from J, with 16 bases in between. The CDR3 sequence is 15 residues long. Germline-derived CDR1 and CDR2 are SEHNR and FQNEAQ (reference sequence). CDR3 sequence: CASSSALYGTTEAFF. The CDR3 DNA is TGTGCCAGCAGCTCCGCCCTCTATGGGACCACTGAAGCTTTCTTT.

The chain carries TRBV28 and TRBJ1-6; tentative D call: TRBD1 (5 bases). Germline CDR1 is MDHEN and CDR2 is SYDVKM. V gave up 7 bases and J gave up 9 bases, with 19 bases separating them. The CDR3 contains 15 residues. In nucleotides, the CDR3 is TGTGCCAGCAACAATCCCGGGACTAGGGGTTCACCCCTCCACTTT. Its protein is CASNNPGTRGSPLHF.

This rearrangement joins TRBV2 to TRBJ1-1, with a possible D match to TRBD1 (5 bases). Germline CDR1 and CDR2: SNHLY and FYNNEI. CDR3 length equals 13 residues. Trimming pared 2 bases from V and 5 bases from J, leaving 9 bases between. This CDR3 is CASSETGQTEAFF. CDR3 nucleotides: TGTGCCAGCAGTGAAACGGGGCAAACTGAAGCTTTCTTT.

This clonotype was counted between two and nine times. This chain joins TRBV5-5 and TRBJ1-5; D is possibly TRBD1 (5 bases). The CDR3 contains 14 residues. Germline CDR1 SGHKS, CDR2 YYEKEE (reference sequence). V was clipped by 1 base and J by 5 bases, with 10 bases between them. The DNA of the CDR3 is TGTGCCAGCAGCTTGATGGGAGGGGATCAGCCCCAGCATTTT. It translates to CASSLMGGDQPQHF.

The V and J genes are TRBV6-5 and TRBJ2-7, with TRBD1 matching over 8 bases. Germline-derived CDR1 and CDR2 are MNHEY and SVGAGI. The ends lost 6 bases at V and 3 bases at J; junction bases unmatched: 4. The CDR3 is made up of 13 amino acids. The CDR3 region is CASRATGGYEQYF. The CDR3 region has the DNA TGTGCCAGCAGGGCCACAGGGGGCTACGAGCAGTACTTC.

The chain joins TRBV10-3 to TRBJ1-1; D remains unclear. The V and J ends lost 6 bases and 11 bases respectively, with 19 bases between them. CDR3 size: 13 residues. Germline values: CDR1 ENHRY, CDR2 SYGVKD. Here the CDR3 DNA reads TGTGCCATCAGGCCAGGAGACCGAAATACGGCTTTCTTT. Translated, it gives CAIRPGDRNTAFF.

The CDR3 coding sequence is TGCAGTGCTAGAGATTCTCGGACAGGGCCCTACAATGAGCAGTTCTTC. This codes for CSARDSRTGPYNEQFF. The chain joins TRBV20-1 to TRBJ2-1; 8 nucleotides align to TRBD1. The CDR3 has 16 amino acids. Unmatched junction bases numbered 6, after V lost 0 bases and J lost 2 bases. Germline-derived CDR1 and CDR2 are DFQATT and SNEGSKA (reference sequence).

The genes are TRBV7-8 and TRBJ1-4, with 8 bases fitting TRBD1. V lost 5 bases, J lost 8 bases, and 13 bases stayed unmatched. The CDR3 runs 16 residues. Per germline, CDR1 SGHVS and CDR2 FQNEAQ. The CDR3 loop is CASSQGRQGQWEKLFF. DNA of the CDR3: TGTGCCAGCAGCCAAGGCCGACAGGGGCAATGGGAAAAACTGTTTTTT.

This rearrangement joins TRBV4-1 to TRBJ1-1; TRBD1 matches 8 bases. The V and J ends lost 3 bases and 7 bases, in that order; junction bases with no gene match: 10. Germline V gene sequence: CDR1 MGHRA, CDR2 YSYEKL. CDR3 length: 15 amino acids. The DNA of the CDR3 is TGCGCCAGCAGCCACCGAGGACAGGGAAAGAATGAAGCTTTCTTT. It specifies CASSHRGQGKNEAFF.

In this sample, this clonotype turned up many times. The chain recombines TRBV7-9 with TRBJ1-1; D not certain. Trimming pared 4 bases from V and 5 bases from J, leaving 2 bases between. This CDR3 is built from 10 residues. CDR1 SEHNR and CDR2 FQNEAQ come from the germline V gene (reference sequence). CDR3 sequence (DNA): TGTGCCAGCAGCTATACTGAAGCTTTCTTT. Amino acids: CASSYTEAFF.

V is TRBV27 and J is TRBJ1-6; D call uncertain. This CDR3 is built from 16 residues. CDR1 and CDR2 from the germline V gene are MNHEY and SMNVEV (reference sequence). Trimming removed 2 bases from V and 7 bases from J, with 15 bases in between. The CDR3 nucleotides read TGTGCCAGCAGTTTAAGAACAGCCCAGCGGAATTCACCCCTCCACTTT. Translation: CASSLRTAQRNSPLHF.

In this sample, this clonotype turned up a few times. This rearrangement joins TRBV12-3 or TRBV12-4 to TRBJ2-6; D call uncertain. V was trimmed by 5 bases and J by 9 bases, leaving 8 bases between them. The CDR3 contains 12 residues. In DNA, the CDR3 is TGTGCCAGCAGTGCATCCGGCAACGTCCTGACTTTC. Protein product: CASSASGNVLTF.

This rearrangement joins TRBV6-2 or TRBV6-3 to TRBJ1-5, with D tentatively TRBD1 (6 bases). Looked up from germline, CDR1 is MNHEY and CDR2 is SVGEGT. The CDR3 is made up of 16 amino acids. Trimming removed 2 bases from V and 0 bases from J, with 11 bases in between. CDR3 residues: CASSYPGQYSNQPQHF. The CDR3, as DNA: TGTGCCAGCAGTTACCCCGGACAGTATAGCAATCAGCCCCAGCATTTT.

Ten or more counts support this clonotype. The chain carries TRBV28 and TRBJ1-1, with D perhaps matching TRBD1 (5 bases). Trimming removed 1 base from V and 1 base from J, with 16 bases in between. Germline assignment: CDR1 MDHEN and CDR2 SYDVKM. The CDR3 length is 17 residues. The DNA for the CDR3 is TGTGCCAGCAGTTTATCAGGACATAGCTTAGAGAACACTGAAGCTTTCTTT. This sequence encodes CASSLSGHSLENTEAFF.